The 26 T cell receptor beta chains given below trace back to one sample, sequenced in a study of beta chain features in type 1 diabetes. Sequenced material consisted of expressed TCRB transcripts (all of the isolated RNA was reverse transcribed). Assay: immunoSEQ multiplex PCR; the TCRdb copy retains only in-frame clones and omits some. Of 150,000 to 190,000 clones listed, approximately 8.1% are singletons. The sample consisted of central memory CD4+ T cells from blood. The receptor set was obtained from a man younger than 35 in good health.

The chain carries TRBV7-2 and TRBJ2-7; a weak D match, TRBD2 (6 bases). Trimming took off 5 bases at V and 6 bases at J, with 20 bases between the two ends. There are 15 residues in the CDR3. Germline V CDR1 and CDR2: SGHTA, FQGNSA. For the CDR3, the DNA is TGTGCCAGCAGCCCAACCCTAGCGTCCGCCGGCGAGCAGTACTTC. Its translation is CASSPTLASAGEQYF.

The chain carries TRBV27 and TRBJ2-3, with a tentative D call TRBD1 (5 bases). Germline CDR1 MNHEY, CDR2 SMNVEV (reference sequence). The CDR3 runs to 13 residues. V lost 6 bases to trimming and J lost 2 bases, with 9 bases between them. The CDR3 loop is CASSSRVTDTQYF. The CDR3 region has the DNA TGTGCCAGCAGCTCCAGGGTCACAGATACGCAGTATTTT.

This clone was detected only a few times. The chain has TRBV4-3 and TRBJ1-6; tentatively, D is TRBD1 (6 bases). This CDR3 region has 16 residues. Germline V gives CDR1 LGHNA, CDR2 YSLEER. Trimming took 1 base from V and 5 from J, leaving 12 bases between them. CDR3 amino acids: CASSQGQVNHNSPLHF. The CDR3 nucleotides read TGCGCCAGCAGCCAAGGACAGGTTAATCATAATTCACCCCTCCACTTT.

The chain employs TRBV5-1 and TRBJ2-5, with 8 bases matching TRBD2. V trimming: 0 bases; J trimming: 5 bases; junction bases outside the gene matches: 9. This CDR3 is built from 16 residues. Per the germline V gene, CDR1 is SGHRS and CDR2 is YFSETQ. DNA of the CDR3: TGCGCCAGCAGCTTGGAGGGAGCGGGGGTATACGAGACCCAGTACTTC. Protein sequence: CASSLEGAGVYETQYF. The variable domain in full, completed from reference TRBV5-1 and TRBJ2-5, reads KAGVTQTPRYLIKTRGQQVTLSCSPISGHRSVSWYQQTPGQGLQFLFEYFSETQRNKGNFPGRFSGRQFSNSRSEMNVSTLELGDSALYLCASSLEGAGVYETQYFGPGTRLLVL.

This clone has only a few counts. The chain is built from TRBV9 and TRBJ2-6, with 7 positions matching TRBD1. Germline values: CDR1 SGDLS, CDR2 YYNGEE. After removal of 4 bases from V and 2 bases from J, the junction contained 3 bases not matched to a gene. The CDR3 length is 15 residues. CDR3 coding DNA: TGTGCCAGCAGCTCCGACAGGGCTGGGGCCAACGTCCTGACTTTC. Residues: CASSSDRAGANVLTF.

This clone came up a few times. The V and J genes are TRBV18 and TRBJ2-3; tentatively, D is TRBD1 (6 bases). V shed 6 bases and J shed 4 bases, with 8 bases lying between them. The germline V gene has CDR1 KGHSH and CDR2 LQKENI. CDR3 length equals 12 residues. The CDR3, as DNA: TGTGCCAGCTCGAAGGGGGCAGATACGCAGTATTTT. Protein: CASSKGADTQYF.

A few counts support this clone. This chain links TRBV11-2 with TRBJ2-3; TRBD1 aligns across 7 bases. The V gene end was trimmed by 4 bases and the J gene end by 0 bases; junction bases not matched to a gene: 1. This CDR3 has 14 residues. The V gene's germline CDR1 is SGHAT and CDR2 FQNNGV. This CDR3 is CASSSTGSTDTQYF. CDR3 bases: TGTGCCAGCAGCTCGACAGGGAGCACAGATACGCAGTATTTT.

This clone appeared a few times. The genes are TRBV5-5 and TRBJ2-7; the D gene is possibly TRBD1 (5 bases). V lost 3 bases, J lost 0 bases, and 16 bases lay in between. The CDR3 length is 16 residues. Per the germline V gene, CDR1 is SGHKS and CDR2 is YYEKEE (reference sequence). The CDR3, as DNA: TGTGCCAGCAGCTCTGAACAGGTTCTCCTCTCCTACGAGCAGTACTTC. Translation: CASSSEQVLLSYEQYF.

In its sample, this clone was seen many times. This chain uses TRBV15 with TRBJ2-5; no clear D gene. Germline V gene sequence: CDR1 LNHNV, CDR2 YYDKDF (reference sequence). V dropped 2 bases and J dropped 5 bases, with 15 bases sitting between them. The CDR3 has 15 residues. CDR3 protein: CATSRLSQESETQYF. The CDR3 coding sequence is TGTGCCACCAGCAGACTATCCCAGGAATCGGAGACCCAGTACTTC.

CDR3 amino acids: CASSLSRTGFREAFF. The CDR3, as DNA: TGTGCCAGCAGTTTATCGAGGACAGGGTTTCGGGAAGCTTTCTTT. J is TRBJ1-1 and V is TRBV27, with TRBD1 matching 8 bases. Germline trimming cut 0 bases from V and 8 bases from J; bases unmatched to any gene: 8. This CDR3 region has 15 residues. Germline CDR1 is MNHEY and CDR2 is SMNVEV (reference sequence).

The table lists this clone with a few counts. The CDR3 region has the DNA TGTGCCAGCAGCTTGCGGGCGGGTTCCACAGATACGCAGTATTTT. It encodes CASSLRAGSTDTQYF. The V call is TRBV5-6, the J call TRBJ2-3; D is possibly TRBD2 (5 bases). V was shortened by 1 base and J by 2 bases, with 11 bases between the two germline ends. This CDR3 is built from 15 residues. Germline-derived CDR1 and CDR2 are SGHDT and YYEEEE.

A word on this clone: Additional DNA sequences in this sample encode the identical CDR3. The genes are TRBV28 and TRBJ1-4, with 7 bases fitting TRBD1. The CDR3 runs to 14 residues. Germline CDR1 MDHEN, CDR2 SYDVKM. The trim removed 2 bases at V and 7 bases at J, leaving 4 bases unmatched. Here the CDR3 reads CASSLTGAGEKLFF. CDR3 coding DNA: TGTGCCAGCAGTTTAACAGGGGCGGGTGAAAAACTGTTTTTT.

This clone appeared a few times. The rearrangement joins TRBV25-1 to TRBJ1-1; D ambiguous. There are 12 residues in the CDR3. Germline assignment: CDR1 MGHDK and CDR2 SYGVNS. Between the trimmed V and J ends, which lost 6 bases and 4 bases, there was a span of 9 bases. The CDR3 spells CASRFSSTEAFF. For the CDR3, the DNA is TGTGCCAGCAGGTTCAGTTCCACTGAAGCTTTCTTT.

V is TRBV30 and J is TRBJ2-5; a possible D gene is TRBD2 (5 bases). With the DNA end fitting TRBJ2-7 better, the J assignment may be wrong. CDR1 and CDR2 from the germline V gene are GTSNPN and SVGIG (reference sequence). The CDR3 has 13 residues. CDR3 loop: CAWKPGWHYEQYF. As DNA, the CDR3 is TGTGCCTGGAAGCCGGGGTGGCACTACGAGCAGTACTTC.

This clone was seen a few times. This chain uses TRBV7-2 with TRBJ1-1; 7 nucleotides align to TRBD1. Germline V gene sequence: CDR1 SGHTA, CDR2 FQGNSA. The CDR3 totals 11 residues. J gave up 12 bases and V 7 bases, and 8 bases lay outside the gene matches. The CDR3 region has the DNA TGTGCCAGCACCAGGACAGGTGGATCTTTCTTT. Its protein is CASTRTGGSFF. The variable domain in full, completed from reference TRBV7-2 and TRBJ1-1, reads GAGVSQSPSNKVTEKGKDVELRCDPISGHTALYWYRQSLGQGLEFLIYFQGNSAPDKSGLPSDRFSAERTGGSVSTLTIQRTQQEDSAVYLCASTRTGGSFFGQGTRLTVV.

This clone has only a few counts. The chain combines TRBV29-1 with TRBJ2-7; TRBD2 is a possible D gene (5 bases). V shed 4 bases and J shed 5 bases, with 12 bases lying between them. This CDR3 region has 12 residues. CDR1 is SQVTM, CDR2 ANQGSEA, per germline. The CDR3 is CSVVFGVNEQYF. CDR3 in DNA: TGCAGCGTTGTTTTCGGGGTCAACGAGCAGTACTTC.

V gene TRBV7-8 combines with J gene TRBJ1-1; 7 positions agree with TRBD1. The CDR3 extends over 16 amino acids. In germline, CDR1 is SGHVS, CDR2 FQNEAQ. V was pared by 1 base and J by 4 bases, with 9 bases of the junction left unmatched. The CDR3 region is CASSLVRRGGVTEAFF. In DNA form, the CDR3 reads TGTGCCAGCAGCTTAGTCCGGAGAGGGGGCGTCACTGAAGCTTTCTTT.

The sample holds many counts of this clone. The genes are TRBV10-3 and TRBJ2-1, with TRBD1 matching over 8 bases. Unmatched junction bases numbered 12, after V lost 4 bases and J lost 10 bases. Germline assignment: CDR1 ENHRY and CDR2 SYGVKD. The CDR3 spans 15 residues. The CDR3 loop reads CAISGSGTGNSEQFF. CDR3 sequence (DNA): TGTGCCATCAGTGGTTCCGGGACAGGTAATAGCGAGCAGTTCTTC.

Here the CDR3 DNA reads TGTGCCAGTAGTATCGCTAGCGGGGCCAACTCCTACAATGAGCAGTTCTTC. This codes for CASSIASGANSYNEQFF. The chain recombines TRBV19 with TRBJ2-1; 9 nucleotides agree with TRBD2. Trimming took 3 bases from V and 0 from J; bases not matched to a gene: 6. The CDR3 is made up of 17 amino acids. Germline CDR1 LNHDA, CDR2 SQIVND (reference sequence).

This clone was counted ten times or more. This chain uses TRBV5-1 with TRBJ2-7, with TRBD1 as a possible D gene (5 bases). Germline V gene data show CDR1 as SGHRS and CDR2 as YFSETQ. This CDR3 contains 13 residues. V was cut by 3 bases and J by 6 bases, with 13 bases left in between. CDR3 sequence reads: CASSSLDSSEQYF. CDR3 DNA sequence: TGCGCCAGCAGCTCACTTGACAGTTCCGAGCAGTACTTC.

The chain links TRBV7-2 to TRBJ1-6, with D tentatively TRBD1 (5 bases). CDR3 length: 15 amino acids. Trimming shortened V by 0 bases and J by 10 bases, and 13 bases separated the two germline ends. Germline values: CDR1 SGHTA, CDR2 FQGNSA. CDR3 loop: CASSLAGHSRSPLHF. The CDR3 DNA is TGTGCCAGCAGCTTAGCGGGGCACTCTCGCTCACCCCTCCACTTT.

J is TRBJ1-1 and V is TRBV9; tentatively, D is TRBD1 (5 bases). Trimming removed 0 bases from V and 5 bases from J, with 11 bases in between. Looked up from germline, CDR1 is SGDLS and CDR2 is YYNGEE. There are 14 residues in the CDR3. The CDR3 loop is CASSVGGGMTEAFF. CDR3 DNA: TGTGCCAGCAGCGTAGGGGGGGGTATGACTGAAGCTTTCTTT.

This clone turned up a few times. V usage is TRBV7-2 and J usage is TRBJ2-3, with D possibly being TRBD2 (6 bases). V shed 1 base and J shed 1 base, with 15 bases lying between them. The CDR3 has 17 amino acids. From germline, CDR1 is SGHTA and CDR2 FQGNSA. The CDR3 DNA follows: TGTGCCAGCAGCTTAGATGTTCTGGCTAGCGGCACAGATACGCAGTATTTT. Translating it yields CASSLDVLASGTDTQYF.

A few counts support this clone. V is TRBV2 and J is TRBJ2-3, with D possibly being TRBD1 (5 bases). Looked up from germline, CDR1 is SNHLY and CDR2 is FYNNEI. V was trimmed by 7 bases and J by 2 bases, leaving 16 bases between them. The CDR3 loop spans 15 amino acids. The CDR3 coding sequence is TGTGCCAGCACCCCTCCAGGGTCGTTCACAGATACGCAGTATTTT. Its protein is CASTPPGSFTDTQYF.

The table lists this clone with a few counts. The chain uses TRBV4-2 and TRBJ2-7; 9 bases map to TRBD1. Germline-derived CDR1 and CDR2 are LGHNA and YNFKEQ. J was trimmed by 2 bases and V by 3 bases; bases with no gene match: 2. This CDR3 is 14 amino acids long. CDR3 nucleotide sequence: TGTGCCAGCAGCCAGGGACAGGGTGCCTACGAGCAGTACTTC. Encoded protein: CASSQGQGAYEQYF.

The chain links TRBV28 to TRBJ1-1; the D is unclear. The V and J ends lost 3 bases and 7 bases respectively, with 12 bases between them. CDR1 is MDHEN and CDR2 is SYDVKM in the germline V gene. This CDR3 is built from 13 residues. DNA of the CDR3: TGTGCCAGCAGTTTGTCCCAGGCGGGTGAAGCTTTCTTT. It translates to CASSLSQAGEAFF.